These T cell receptor beta chains were read from a single sample in a study of graft-versus-host responses after intestinal transplantation. The protocol was immunoSEQ multiplex PCR, while the TCRdb copy is restricted to in-frame clones and leaves out a portion. The table includes some 70,000 clones, around nine tenths detected once. These TCRs are of unknown antigen specificity. Sample: unstimulated CD8+ T cells sorted from spleen or lymph node cells, taken before transplant. The receptors originated from a human donor who was the organ donor for an intestinal transplant. Both conserved end residues are part of each CDR3. D genes are given only for firm matches. Clone sizes are given selectively: once, few, many, or a class where the clone is expanded.

V gene	clone size	D gene	J gene	CDR3 DNA	CDR3 protein
TRBV6-4	few	NA	TRBJ2-7	TGTGCCAGCAGCCTAGAGGACAGATACTATTTCCTGTTCTACGAGCAGTACTTC	CASSLEDRYYFLFYEQYF
TRBV7-4	NA	NA	TRBJ2-3	TGTGCCAGCAGCTTATCTGAACCCTACCGCACAGATACGCAGTATTTT	CASSLSEPYRTDTQYF
TRBV6-1	NA	TRBD1	TRBJ2-4	TGTGCCAGCAGTGAAAACCGGGACAGGGGGACCAACATTCAGTACTTC	CASSENRDRGTNIQYF
TRBV7-2	NA	NA	TRBJ1-1	TGTGCCAGCAGCTTTTTCGGCACTGAAGCTTTCTTT	CASSFFGTEAFF
TRBV2	NA	NA	TRBJ1-3	TGTGCCAGCAGGGAATTACAGTCTGGAAACACCATATATTTT	CASRELQSGNTIYF
TRBV6-5	NA	NA	TRBJ1-4	TGTGCCAGCAGTTACACGGGAAGTGGTGAAAAACTGTTTTTT	CASSYTGSGEKLFF
TRBV7-9	few	TRBD1	TRBJ2-7	TGTGCCAGCAGCTCTTTATCCGGGACAGCTTCCTACGAGCAGTACTTC	CASSSLSGTASYEQYF
TRBV5-1	NA	NA	TRBJ2-1	TGCGCCAGCAGCTTGGTCAGAATAGCAGACAATGAGCAGTTCTTC	CASSLVRIADNEQFF
TRBV5-6	NA	NA	TRBJ2-1	TGTGCCAGCAGTTTGGACCCGGACAACTACAATGAGCAGTTCTTC	CASSLDPDNYNEQFF
TRBV19	once	NA	TRBJ1-1	TGTGCCAGTAGTATAGGGGTGACGAACACTGAAGCTTTCTTT	CASSIGVTNTEAFF
TRBV27	NA	NA	TRBJ2-3	TGTGCCAGCGGGGAGACAGGCGGGAGCACAGATACGCAGTATTTT	CASGETGGSTDTQYF
TRBV18	NA	NA	TRBJ2-4	TGTGCCAGCTCATCCCGGGACAACGAAAACATTCAGTACTTC	CASSSRDNENIQYF
TRBV6-5	few	NA	TRBJ1-2	TGTGCCAGCGCCTCGGGGGGGAAGGGTGTTGGCTACACCTTC	CASASGGKGVGYTF
TRBV4-1	once	TRBD2	TRBJ2-5	TGCGCCAGCAGCCAAGATGGGCGGGGGGGCCATGAGACCCAGTACTTC	CASSQDGRGGHETQYF